This TCR beta chain was identified during a study of T cells in Graves' hyperthyroidism and ophthalmopathy. As for this clonotype: As yet, its antigen is unknown.

Findings and caveats of the study: Before onset, ophthalmopathy was predicted by the model a median around 6.5 months earlier.

What was amplified from RNA transcripts were TCR beta CDR3 regions. The TCR CDR3 was amplified in a first-round RT-PCR using the HTBI primer set. From the multiplex PCR reads, TCRdb called clonotypes with MiXCR, one entry per CDR3 protein. The sample comprises a few hundred thousand distinct CDR3 sequences, 35% to 55% of which are singletons, and roughly 7.7% rests with the top ten. Recently diagnosed hyperthyroidism of less than 2 months' duration affected patients aged 18 to 65. Germline values: CDR1 LNHNV, CDR2 YYDKDF (reference sequence). The CDR3 consists of 15 residues. V dropped 4 bases and J dropped 0; count of bases not matched to a gene: 4.

Sequencing was done on a sample of peripheral blood or thyroid tissue (not recorded which). The rearrangement links TRBV15 to TRBJ2-7; TRBD2 matches 9 bases. This clonotype originated in a woman aged 18-29 years with Graves' hyperthyroidism. In DNA form, the CDR3 reads TGTGCCACCAGCATCAGACTAGCGGACTCCTACGAGCAGTACTTC. This translates into CATSIRLADSYEQYF.